This TCR beta chain emerged from a study of siplizumab effects on memory and regulatory T cells. Study-level results: Siplizumab conditions gave an average of around 70% Treg-derived mappable alloreactive CD4+ clones, versus 26.9% for controls. Suppressive activity of Tregs proliferating in siplizumab cultures remained unconfirmed. The majority of clones, roughly 80-96% of proliferating CD4+ or CD8+ clones, lacked an assignable naive or memory phenotype.

In regard to this clone: Its cognate antigen is unknown.

Clones were read by immunoSEQ multiplex PCR, and TCRdb kept only the in-frame ones, dropping some. The table lists 100,000 or so clones, 91% of them singletons, with about 2.6% in the top ten. V lost 4 bases and J lost 0, with 12 bases in between. Germline V lookup: CDR1 SGHNT, CDR2 YYREEE (reference sequence). This CDR3 spans 15 amino acids. The source of this sequence is a human donor in good health. Some clones in this sample may be carry-over from other donors' samples. The chain has TRBV5-4 and TRBJ2-3; D not resolved. Source material: CD4+ T cells sorted from blood. CDR3 DNA: TGTGCCAGCAGCCCCAATGGCGGAAGCACAGATACGCAGTATTTT. It encodes CASSPNGGSTDTQYF.